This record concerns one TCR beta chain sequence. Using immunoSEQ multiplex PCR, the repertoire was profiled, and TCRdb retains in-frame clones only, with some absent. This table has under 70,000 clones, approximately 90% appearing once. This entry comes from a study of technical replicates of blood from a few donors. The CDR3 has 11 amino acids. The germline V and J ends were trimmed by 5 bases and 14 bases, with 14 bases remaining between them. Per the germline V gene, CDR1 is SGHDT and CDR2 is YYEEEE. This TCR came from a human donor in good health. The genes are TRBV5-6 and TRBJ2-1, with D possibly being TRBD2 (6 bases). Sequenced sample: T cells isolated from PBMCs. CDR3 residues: CASRLEGSEFF. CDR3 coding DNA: TGTGCCAGCAGACTGGAGGGGTCGGAGTTCTTC. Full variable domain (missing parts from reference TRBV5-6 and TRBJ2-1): DAGVTQSPTHLIKTRGQQVTLRCSPKSGHDTVSWYQQALGQGPQFIFQYYEEEERQRGNFPDRFSGHQFPNYSSELNVNALLLGDSALYLCASRLEGSEFFGPGTRLTVL.